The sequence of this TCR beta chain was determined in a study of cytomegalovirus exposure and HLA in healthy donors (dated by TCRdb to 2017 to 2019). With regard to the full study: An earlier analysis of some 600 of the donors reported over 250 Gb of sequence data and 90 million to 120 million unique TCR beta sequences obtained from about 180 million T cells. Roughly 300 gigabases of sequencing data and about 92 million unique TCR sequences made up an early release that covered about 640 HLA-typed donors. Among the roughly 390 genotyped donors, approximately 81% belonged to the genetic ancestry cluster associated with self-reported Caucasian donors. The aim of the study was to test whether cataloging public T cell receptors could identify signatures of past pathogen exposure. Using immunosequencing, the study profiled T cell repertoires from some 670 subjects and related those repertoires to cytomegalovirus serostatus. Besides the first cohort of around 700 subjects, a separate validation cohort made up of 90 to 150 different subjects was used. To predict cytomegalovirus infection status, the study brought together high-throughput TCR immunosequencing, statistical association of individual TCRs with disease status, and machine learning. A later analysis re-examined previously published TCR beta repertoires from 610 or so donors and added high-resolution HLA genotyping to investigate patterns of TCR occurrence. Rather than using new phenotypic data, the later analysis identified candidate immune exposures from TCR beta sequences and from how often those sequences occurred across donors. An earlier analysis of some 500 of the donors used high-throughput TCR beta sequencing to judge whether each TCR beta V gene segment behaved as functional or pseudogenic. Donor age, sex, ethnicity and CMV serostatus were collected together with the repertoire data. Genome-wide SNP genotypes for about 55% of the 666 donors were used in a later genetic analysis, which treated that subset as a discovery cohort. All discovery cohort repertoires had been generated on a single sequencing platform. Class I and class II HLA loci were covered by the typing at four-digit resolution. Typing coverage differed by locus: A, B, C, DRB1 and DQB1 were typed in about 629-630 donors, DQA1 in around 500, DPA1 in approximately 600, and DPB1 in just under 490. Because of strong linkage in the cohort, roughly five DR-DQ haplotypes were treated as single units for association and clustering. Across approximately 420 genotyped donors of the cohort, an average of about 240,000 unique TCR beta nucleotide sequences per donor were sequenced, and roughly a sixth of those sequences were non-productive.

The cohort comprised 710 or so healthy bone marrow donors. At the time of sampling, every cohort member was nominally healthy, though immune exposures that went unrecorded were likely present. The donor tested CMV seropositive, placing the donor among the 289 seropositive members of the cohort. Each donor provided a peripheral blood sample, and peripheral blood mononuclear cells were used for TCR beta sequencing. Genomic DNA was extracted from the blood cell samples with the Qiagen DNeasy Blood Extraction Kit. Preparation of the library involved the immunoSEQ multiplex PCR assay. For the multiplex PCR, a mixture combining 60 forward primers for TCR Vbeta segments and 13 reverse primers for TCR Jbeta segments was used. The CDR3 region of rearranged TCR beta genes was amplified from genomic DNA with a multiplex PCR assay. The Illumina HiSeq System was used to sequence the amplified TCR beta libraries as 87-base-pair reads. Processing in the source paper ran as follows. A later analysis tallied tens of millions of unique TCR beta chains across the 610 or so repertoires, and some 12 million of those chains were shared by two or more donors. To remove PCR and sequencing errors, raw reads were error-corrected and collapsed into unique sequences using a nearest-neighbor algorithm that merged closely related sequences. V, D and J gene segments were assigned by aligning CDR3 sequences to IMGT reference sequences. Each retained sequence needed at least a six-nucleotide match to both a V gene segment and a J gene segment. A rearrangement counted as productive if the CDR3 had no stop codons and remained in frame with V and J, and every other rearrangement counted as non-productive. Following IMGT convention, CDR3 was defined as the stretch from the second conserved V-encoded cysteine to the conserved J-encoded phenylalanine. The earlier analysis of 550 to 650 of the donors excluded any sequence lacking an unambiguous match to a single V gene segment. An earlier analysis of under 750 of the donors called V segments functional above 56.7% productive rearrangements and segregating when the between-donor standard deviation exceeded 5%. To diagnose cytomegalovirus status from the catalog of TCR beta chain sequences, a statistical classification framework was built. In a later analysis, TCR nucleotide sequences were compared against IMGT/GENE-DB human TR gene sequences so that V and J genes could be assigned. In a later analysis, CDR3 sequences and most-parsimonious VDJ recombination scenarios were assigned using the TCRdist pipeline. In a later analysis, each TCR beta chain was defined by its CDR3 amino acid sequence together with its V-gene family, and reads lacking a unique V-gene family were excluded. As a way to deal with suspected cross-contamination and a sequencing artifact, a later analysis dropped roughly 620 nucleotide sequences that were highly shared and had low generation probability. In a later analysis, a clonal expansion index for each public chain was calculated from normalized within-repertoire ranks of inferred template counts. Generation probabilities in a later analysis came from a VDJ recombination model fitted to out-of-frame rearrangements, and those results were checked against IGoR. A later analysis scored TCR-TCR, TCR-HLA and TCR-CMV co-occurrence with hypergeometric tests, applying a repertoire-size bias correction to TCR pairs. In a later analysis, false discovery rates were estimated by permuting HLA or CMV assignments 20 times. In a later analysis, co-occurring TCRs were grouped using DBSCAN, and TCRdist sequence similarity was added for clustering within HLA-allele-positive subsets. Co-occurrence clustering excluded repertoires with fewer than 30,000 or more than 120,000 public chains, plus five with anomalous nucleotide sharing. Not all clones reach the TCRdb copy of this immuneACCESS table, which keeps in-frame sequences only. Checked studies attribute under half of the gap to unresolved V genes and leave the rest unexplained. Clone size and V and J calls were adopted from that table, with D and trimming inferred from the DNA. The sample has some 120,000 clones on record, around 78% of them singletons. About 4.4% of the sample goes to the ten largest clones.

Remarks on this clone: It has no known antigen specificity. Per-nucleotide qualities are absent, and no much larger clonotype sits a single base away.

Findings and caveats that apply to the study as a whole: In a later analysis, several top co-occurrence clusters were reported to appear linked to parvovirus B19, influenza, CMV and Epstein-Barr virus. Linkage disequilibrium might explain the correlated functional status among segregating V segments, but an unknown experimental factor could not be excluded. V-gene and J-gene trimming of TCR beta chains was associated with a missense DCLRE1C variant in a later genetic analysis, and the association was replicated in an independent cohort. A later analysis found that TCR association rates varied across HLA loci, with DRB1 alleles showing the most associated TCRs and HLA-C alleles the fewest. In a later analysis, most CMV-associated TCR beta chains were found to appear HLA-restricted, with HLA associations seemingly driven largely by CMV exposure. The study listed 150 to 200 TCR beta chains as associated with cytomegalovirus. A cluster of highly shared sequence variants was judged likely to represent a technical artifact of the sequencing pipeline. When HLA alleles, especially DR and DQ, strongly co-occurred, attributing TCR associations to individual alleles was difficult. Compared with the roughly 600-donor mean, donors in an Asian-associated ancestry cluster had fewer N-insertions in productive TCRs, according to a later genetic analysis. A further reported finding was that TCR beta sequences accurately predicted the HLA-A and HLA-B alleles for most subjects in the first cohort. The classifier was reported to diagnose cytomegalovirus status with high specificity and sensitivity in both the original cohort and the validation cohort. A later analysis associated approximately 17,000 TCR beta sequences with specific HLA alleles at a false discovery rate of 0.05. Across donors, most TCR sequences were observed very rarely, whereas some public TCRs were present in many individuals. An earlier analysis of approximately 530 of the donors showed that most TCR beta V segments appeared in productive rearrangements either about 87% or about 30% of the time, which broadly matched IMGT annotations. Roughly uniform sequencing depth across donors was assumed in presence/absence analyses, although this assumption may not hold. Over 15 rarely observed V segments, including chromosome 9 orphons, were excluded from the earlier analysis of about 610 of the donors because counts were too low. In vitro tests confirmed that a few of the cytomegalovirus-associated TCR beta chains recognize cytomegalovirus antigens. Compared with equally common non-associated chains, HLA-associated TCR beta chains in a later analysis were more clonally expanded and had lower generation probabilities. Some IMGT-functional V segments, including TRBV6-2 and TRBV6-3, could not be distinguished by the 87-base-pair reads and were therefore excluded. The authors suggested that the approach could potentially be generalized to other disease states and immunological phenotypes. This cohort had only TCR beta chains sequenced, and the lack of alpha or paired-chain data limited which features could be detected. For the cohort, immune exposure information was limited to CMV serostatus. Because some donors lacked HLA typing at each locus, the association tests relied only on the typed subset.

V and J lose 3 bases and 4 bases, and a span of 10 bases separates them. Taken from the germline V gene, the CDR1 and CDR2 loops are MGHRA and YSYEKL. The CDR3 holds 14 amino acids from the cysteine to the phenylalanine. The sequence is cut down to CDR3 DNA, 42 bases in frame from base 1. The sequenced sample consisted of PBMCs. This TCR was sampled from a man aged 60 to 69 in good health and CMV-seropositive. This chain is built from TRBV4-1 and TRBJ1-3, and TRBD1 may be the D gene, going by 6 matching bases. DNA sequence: TGCGCCAGCAGCCAGGGGGCAAGAGGAAACACCATATATTTT. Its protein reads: CASSQGARGNTIYF.